The 19 T cell receptor beta chains below were found in one sample sequenced in a study of CD8 T cells in ankylosing spondylitis (dated by TCRdb to about 2017). Library prep was done by 5' RACE. Instrument used: Illumina HiSeq 2500. TCRdb trimmed the raw reads at Q25, called clones with MiXCR and kept productive beta chains. For every CDR3 protein sequence, its rows merge into one entry that carries the most common genes and DNA. Present in this sample are under 300,000 distinct CDR3 sequences, over 8.5% of which were seen just once. The ten largest account for approximately 6.3% of the sample. The source material was blood, either unsorted or a sorted T cell fraction (not recorded which). The receptors derive from a male donor with ankylosing spondylitis or in good health (not recorded which).

The table lists this clonotype with a few counts. The chain links TRBV7-8 to TRBJ1-1, with a tentative D call TRBD1 (6 bases). CDR1 and CDR2 (germline): SGHVS, FQNEAQ. V was shortened by 5 bases and J by 3 bases, with 16 bases between the two germline ends. The CDR3 runs 15 residues. For the CDR3, the DNA is TGTGCCAGCAGCCCAAACAGGGTTGGAGACACTGAAGCTTTCTTT. Amino acid sequence: CASSPNRVGDTEAFF.

This clonotype was seen ten or more times. This rearrangement joins TRBV12-3 or TRBV12-4 to TRBJ2-3; no clear D. V was clipped by 3 bases and J by 4 bases, with 11 bases between them. The CDR3 contains 14 residues. CDR3 nucleotides: TGTGCCAGCAGTTTCGTCTGGAGTGCAGATACGCAGTATTTT. It specifies CASSFVWSADTQYF.

This clonotype was seen many times. The rearrangement uses TRBV7-2 and TRBJ1-2; D is possibly TRBD1 (6 bases). This CDR3 is built from 15 residues. The germline CDR1 and CDR2 sequences are SGHTA and FQGNSA. Trimming shortened V by 3 bases and J by 8 bases, and 19 bases separated the two germline ends. The CDR3 sequence is CASSLNSRGAVGYTF. Written as DNA, the CDR3 is TGTGCCAGCAGCTTGAATAGCCGGGGGGCTGTAGGCTACACCTTC.

To note about this clonotype: Sequence at one end of the junction differs from germline and may be a read error. This chain connects TRBV7-2 to TRBJ2-2; D is uncertain. CDR1 and CDR2 (germline): SGHTA, FQGNSA. This CDR3 is built from 16 residues. In DNA, the CDR3 is TGTGCCAGCAGCCCAGGTGTTCCCGCGAACACCAGGGAGCTGTTTTTT. Amino acids: CASSPGVPANTRELFF. Using reference TRBV7-2 and TRBJ2-2 for the parts outside the CDR3, the full variable domain is GAGVSQSPSNKVTEKGKDVELRCDPISGHTALYWYRQSLGQGLEFLIYFQGNSAPDKSGLPSDRFSAERTGGSVSTLTIQRTQQEDSAVYLCASSPGVPANTRELFFGEGSRLTVL.

This clonotype showed up many times. The V gene is TRBV2, the J gene TRBJ1-5, with D perhaps TRBD1 (6 bases). V was cut by 8 bases and J by 7 bases, with 18 bases left in between. Per germline, CDR1 SNHLY and CDR2 FYNNEI. The CDR3 contains 14 residues. CDR3 nucleotides: TGTGCCAGCCTGACTGATAGGAGGGGGCAGCCCCAGCATTTT. Translating it yields CASLTDRRGQPQHF. Supplemented by reference TRBV2 and TRBJ1-5, the full variable domain reads EPEVTQTPSHQVTQMGQEVILRCVPISNHLYFYWYRQILGQKVEFLVSFYNNEISEKSEIFDDQFSVERPDGSNFTLKIRSTKLEDSAMYFCASLTDRRGQPQHFGDGTRLSIL.

This clonotype has a count of ten or more. V usage is TRBV5-1 and J usage is TRBJ2-1; 11 nucleotides match TRBD2. The germline V gene encodes CDR1 SGHRS and CDR2 YFSETQ. V dropped 1 base and J dropped 11; count of bases not matched to a gene: 2. The CDR3 sequence is 13 residues long. The CDR3, as DNA: TGCGCCAGCAGCTTGACTAGCGGGGGAAAGCAGTTCTTC. This gives the protein CASSLTSGGKQFF.

This clonotype was observed at least ten times. The V gene is TRBV27, the J gene TRBJ1-2, with TRBD1 matching over 8 bases. Germline V gives CDR1 MNHEY, CDR2 SMNVEV (reference sequence). This CDR3 has 16 residues. The trim removed 5 bases at V and 6 bases at J, leaving 14 bases unmatched. The CDR3 bases are TGTGCCAGCAGTCAACGGACAGGGAGCAGCCTGGATGGCTACACCTTC. It yields the protein CASSQRTGSSLDGYTF.

This clonotype showed up just a few times. The chain employs TRBV7-9 and TRBJ2-7; 7 bases fit TRBD1. From germline, CDR1 is SEHNR and CDR2 FQNEAQ (reference sequence). CDR3 size: 15 residues. J gave up 4 bases and V 6 bases, and 12 bases lay outside the gene matches. As DNA, the CDR3 is TGTGCCAGCAGTCCCCCCTTGGGACAGCCTTACGAGCAGTACTTC. Encoded protein: CASSPPLGQPYEQYF.

This clonotype was picked up many times. The chain links TRBV25-1 to TRBJ2-5; the D is unclear. Per germline, CDR1 MGHDK and CDR2 SYGVNS. CDR3 length: 13 residues. Trimming took 2 bases from V and 3 from J, leaving 7 bases between them. The CDR3 DNA reads as TGTGCCAGCAGTGAACGTCCAAAAGAGACCCAGTACTTC. It translates to CASSERPKETQYF.

This clonotype was detected ten times or more. The genes are TRBV15 and TRBJ1-2, with TRBD1 identical over 10 bases. Trimming cost V 6 bases and J 2 bases; bases outside gene matches: 6. This CDR3 has 15 residues. CDR1 is LNHNV and CDR2 is YYDKDF in the germline V gene (reference sequence). CDR3 in DNA: TGTGCCACCAGAACTACGACAGGGGGCAACTATGGCTACACCTTC. Amino acid sequence: CATRTTTGGNYGYTF.

This clonotype was seen repeatedly, ten times or more. The chain links TRBV29-1 to TRBJ1-2; D remains ambiguous. The V and J ends lost 1 base and 4 bases respectively, with 10 bases between them. The germline gives CDR1 SQVTM, CDR2 ANQGSEA. The CDR3 consists of 13 residues. CDR3 nucleotides: TGCAGCGTTGAAGGGGCTACAGTCTATGGCTACACCTTC. This translates into CSVEGATVYGYTF.

The table lists this clonotype with many counts. This chain links TRBV24-1 with TRBJ2-1; D might be TRBD2 (5 bases). The CDR3 is made up of 16 amino acids. The ends were cut back, 3 bases at V and 0 bases at J, with 11 bases in the middle. The germline V gene has CDR1 KGHDR and CDR2 SFDVKD. The CDR3 is CATSDMEAISYNEQFF. CDR3 DNA sequence: TGTGCCACCAGTGATATGGAGGCTATCTCCTACAATGAGCAGTTCTTC.

This clonotype has ten or more counts. The genes are TRBV5-1 and TRBJ2-7, with unresolved D. CDR1 and CDR2 (germline): SGHRS, YFSETQ. V dropped 3 bases and J dropped 1 base, with 23 bases sitting between them. This CDR3 contains 18 residues. The CDR3 region is CASSSRALSLDPSYEQYF. The CDR3, as DNA: TGCGCCAGCAGCTCGAGAGCTCTATCCTTAGATCCATCCTACGAGCAGTACTTC.

This clonotype showed up many times. V gene TRBV5-1 combines with J gene TRBJ2-7; a weak D match, TRBD1 (5 bases). The V gene lost 0 bases and the J gene lost 3 bases, with 13 bases spanning the gap. The CDR3 has 15 residues. Germline V gene data show CDR1 as SGHRS and CDR2 as YFSETQ. CDR3 bases: TGCGCCAGCAGCTTGGAGCAGGGCGCGTACTACGAGCAGTACTTC. This sequence encodes CASSLEQGAYYEQYF.

The chain has TRBV7-2 and TRBJ1-2; a possible D gene is TRBD1 (5 bases). Trimming pared 0 bases from V and 5 bases from J, leaving 13 bases between. Germline lookup yields CDR1 SGHTA and CDR2 FQGNSA. There are 15 residues in the CDR3. CDR3 residues: CASSLAGTRTYGYTF. The CDR3 DNA reads as TGTGCCAGCAGCTTAGCAGGGACTCGAACTTATGGCTACACCTTC.

This clonotype has a count of ten or more. The chain carries TRBV20-1 and TRBJ2-5; D is ambiguous. CDR1 and CDR2 (germline): DFQATT, SNEGSKA (reference sequence). The length of the CDR3 is 13 residues. V was cut by 2 bases and J by 7 bases, with 14 bases left in between. The CDR3 here is CSARRLGKATQYF. The CDR3, as DNA: TGCAGTGCTAGAAGGCTCGGAAAGGCGACCCAGTACTTC.

The genes are TRBV6-5 and TRBJ2-2; TRBD2 matches at 7 bases. There are 15 residues in the CDR3. Losses at the gene ends were 4 bases for V and 6 bases for J; bases not matched to a gene: 8. The V gene's germline CDR1 is MNHEY and CDR2 SVGAGI. The CDR3: CASSFSGTNAGELFF. In nucleotides, the CDR3 is TGTGCCAGCAGTTTCTCCGGGACTAATGCCGGGGAGCTGTTTTTT.

This clonotype was picked up many times. The chain has TRBV4-2 and TRBJ2-2; D perhaps matches TRBD2 (5 bases). CDR3 length equals 15 residues. Germline-derived CDR1 and CDR2 are LGHNA and YNFKEQ. V lost 0 bases and J 5 bases, leaving 10 bases between the germline ends. The CDR3: CASSQEGLFTGELFF. The CDR3 nucleotides read TGTGCCAGCAGCCAAGAAGGACTGTTTACCGGGGAGCTGTTTTTT.

This clonotype was observed a handful of times. The chain combines TRBV29-1 with TRBJ1-2; 10 bases agree with TRBD1. In germline, CDR1 is SQVTM, CDR2 ANQGSEA. V shed 6 bases and J 5 bases; nucleotides not matched to a gene: 6. The CDR3 runs to 13 residues. The chain's CDR3 is CSVGTGEAYGYTF. CDR3 nucleotide sequence: TGCAGCGTCGGGACAGGGGAGGCGTATGGCTACACCTTC.